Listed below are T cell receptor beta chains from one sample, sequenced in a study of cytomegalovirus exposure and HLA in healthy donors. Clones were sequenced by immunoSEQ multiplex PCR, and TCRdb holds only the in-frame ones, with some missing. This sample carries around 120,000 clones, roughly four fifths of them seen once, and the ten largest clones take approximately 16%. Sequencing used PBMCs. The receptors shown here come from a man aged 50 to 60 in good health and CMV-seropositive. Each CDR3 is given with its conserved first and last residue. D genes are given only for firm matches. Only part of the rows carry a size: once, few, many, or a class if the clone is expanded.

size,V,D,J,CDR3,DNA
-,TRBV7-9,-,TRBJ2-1,CSSSFTEGGQFF,TGTTCCAGCAGCTTTACAGAAGGGGGGCAGTTCTTC
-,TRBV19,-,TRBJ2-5,CASRADSGRGTQYF,TGTGCCAGTAGGGCGGACTCCGGGCGGGGGACCCAGTACTTC
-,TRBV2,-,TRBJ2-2,CATSKTVNTGELFF,TGTGCCACCTCTAAGACAGTGAACACCGGGGAGCTGTTTTTT
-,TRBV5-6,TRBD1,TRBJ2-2,CASSFFGQGGTGELFF,TGTGCCAGCAGCTTCTTCGGACAGGGGGGCACCGGGGAGCTGTTTTTT
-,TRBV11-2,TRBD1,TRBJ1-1,CASSPVDRAGNTEAFF,TGTGCCAGCAGCCCAGTGGACAGGGCGGGAAACACTGAAGCTTTCTTT
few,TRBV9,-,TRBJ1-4,CASSVGGGVEKLFF,TGTGCCAGCAGCGTAGGGGGGGGAGTTGAAAAACTGTTTTTT
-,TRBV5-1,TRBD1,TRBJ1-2,CASSPGTGGLLYGYTF,TGCGCCAGCAGCCCCGGGACAGGGGGCCTTCTCTATGGCTACACCTTC
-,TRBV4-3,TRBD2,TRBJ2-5,CASSQDLAGVQETQYF,TGCGCCAGCAGCCAAGACCTAGCGGGGGTCCAAGAGACCCAGTACTTC
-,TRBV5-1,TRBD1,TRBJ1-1,CASSRTGNIGDTEAFF,TGCGCCAGCAGCCGGACAGGGAATATAGGAGACACTGAAGCTTTCTTT
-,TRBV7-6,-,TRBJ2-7,CASSPRSGTYEQYF,TGTGCCAGCAGCCCCCGGAGCGGTACCTACGAGCAGTACTTC
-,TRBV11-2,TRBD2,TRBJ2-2,CASSLRLAGGPNTGELFF,TGTGCCAGCAGCCTACGCCTAGCGGGGGGGCCGAACACCGGGGAGCTGTTTTTT
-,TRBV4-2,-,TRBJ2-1,CASSQASRSSYNEQFF,TGTGCCAGCAGCCAAGCGAGCCGTTCTTCCTACAATGAGCAGTTCTTC
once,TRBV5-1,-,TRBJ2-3,CASSLEGGDTQYF,TGCGCCAGCAGCTTGGAAGGGGGAGATACGCAGTATTTT
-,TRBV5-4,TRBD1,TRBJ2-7,CASSSGTGVYHEQYF,TGTGCCAGCAGCTCCGGGACAGGAGTTTACCACGAGCAGTACTTC
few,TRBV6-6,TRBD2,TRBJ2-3,CASSYSTSGPTDTQYF,TGTGCCAGCAGTTACTCCACTAGCGGACCCACAGATACGCAGTATTTT
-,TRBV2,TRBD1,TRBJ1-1,CASPGQGGPRDTEAFF,TGTGCCAGCCCTGGACAGGGAGGCCCTCGAGACACTGAAGCTTTCTTT
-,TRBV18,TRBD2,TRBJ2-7,CASSLTSGTNYEQYF,TGTGCCAGCTCGCTGACTAGCGGGACGAACTACGAGCAGTACTTC
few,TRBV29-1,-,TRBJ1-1,CSVQNTEAFF,TGCAGCGTCCAAAACACTGAAGCTTTCTTT
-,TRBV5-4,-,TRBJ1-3,CASTRGGEPGNTIYF,TGTGCCAGCACCCGGGGGGGGGAACCTGGAAACACCATATATTTT